Below, one TCR beta chain is given with its context. Only in-frame clones appear in the TCRdb table, and some are missing; sequencing was by immunoSEQ multiplex PCR. The data hold 300,000 to 400,000 clones, with roughly 90% observed a single time. This record comes from a study of blood T cell repertoires in COVID-19. CDR1 and CDR2 from the germline V gene are LNHDA and SQIVND (reference sequence). This CDR3 has 14 amino acids. V lost 7 bases to trimming and J lost 8 bases, with 20 bases between them. V and J are TRBV19 and TRBJ1-2; D unclear. Sample: PBMCs or T cells enriched from blood (not recorded which). The TCR was taken from a woman aged 25 to 39 who had been exposed to COVID-19. The CDR3 sequence: CASTPAGPSGGYTF. The CDR3 DNA reads TGTGCCAGTACCCCGGCGGGCCCGTCTGGGGGCTACACCTTC.